Shown below are 2 T cell receptor beta chains from a single sample sequenced in a study of chemoradiotherapy in HPV16-positive cancers. Only in-frame clones appear in the TCRdb table, and some are missing; sequencing was by immunoSEQ multiplex PCR. This sample has roughly 8,400 clones, with approximately 70% found just once. Sample: tumor tissue, taken from a patient who underwent chemoradiotherapy. These receptors all come from a human donor with HPV-associated anogenital cancer.

The chain carries TRBV9 and TRBJ2-5; 7 bases are a match to TRBD2. There are 14 residues in the CDR3. After removal of 3 bases from V and 5 bases from J, the junction contained 7 bases not matched to a gene. Germline V lookup: CDR1 SGDLS, CDR2 YYNGEE. CDR3 sequence (DNA): TGTGCCAGCAGCGCCGGACTAGATTTGGAGACCCAGTACTTC. Its translation is CASSAGLDLETQYF.

The chain is built from TRBV28 and TRBJ1-5; no clear D gene. The ends were cut back, 4 bases at V and 5 bases at J, with 12 bases in the middle. CDR3 size: 14 residues. Germline values: CDR1 MDHEN, CDR2 SYDVKM. The CDR3 nucleotides are TGTGCCAGCAGTTCGATACGGCCTTATCAGCCCCAGCATTTT. Protein product: CASSSIRPYQPQHF.